The rows below give T cell receptor beta chains drawn from one sample of a study of blood T cell repertoires in COVID-19. Method: immunoSEQ multiplex PCR; TCRdb's copy keeps in-frame clones and lacks some. The sample has roughly 39,000 clones, approximately 86% seen once. The sequenced sample was peripheral blood. The source is a middle-aged man in a cohort sampled during active COVID-19. Both conserved end residues are part of each CDR3.

TRBV28,TRBJ1-6,CASSFGGQGSGAWGSSPLHF
TRBV27,TRBJ1-2,CASSLSMQVNHGYTF
TRBV29-1,TRBJ2-4,CSAETGGLNIQYF
TRBV7-9,TRBJ2-4,CASSGTAEDIQYF
TRBV7-9,TRBJ2-3,CASSLALAGSQVQYF
TRBV7-9,TRBJ1-3,CASTEGRAGNTIYF
TRBV6-5,TRBJ1-2,CASSLSRLELGYTF
TRBV11-2,TRBJ1-4,CASRNGRVENEKLFF
TRBV19,TRBJ2-1,CASGATSSYNEQFF
TRBV5-8,TRBJ2-1,CASSPGPQQFF
TRBV30,TRBJ1-1,CAWSVYRTEAFF
TRBV19,TRBJ2-5,CASSPRTRGTETQYF
TRBV7-9,TRBJ1-4,CASSMEERGDEKLFF
TRBV27,TRBJ1-2,CASRLGQGDGYTF
TRBV29-1,TRBJ1-2,CSVAGIEPGYTF
TRBV9,TRBJ2-7,CASSASGYEQYF
TRBV5-1,TRBJ1-2,CASSPGGDNYGYTF
TRBV9,TRBJ2-1,CASSPGTSGNNEQFF
TRBV6-5,TRBJ2-1,CASSETSLNEQFF
TRBV15,TRBJ1-5,CATSQDRGEGQPQHF
TRBV19,TRBJ1-5,CASSMGGVQPQHF
TRBV7-2,TRBJ1-1,CASSFGGYKENTEAFF
TRBV6-5,TRBJ2-5,CASSYYGGVRETQYF
TRBV29-1,TRBJ1-5,CSVEDRGGMWDRKYSNQPQHF
TRBV7-9,TRBJ2-5,CASSLALREKETQYF
TRBV3-1/TRBV3-2,TRBJ1-2,CASSRRVDFNYGYTF
TRBV6-5,TRBJ1-6,CAYSGGTTTLHF
TRBV24-1,TRBJ2-1,CATSDLTASQFF
TRBV25-1,TRBJ1-2,CASRHRANYGYTF
TRBV30,TRBJ2-2,CAWEWGANTGELFF
TRBV14,TRBJ1-2,CASSLSGGNGYTF
TRBV19,TRBJ2-5,CASSINRQETQYF
TRBV7-3,TRBJ2-7,CASSLTGGENYEQYF
TRBV7-9,TRBJ2-1,CASSLEARLAALEQFF
TRBV11-3,TRBJ1-2,CASTSGDRGGYGYTF
TRBV10-3,TRBJ2-1,CATGGASGNNEQFF
TRBV6-2/TRBV6-3,TRBJ2-1,CASSYPHGRPYNEQFF
TRBV5-1,TRBJ2-1,CASSFGGDYNEQFF
TRBV5-8,TRBJ2-1,CASSLTSGYNEQFF
TRBV6-5,TRBJ2-2,CASSFVGGAITGELFF